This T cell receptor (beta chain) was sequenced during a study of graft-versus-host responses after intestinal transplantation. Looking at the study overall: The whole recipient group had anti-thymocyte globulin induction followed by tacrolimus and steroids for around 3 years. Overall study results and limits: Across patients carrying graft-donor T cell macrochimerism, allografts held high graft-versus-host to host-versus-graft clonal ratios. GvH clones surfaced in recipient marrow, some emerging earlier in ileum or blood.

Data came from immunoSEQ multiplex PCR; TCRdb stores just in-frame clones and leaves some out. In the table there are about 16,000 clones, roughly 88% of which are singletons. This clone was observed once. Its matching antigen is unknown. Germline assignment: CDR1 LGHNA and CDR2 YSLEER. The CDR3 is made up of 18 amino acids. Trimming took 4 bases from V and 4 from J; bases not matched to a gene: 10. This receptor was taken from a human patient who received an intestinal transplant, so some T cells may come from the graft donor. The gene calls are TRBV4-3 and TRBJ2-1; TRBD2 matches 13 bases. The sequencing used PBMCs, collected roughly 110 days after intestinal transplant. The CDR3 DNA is TGCGCCAGCAGCCCCCGAAGCATGGGACTAGCGGGATACAATGAGCAGTTCTTC. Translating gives CASSPRSMGLAGYNEQFF.